This T cell receptor (beta chain) was captured in a study of cytomegalovirus exposure and HLA in healthy donors. About the study: Approximately 81% of more than 300 genotyped donors fell in the Caucasian-associated ancestry cluster.

Use of 60 Vbeta and 13 Jbeta primers characterized the PCR. The method was immunoSEQ multiplex PCR; TCRdb's version includes in-frame clones alone and lacks a portion of them. This sample yields some 120,000 clones, of which 8.5% to 9% are seen a single time; about 6.6% belongs to the top ten. Study results and limitations: In vitro experiments confirmed that three CMV-associated chains were specific for CMV antigens. Presence/absence analysis assumed near-uniform sequencing depth across donors. The study labeled 164 TCR beta chains cytomegalovirus-associated.

CDR1 and CDR2 (germline): SEHNR, FQNEAQ (reference sequence). The CDR3 has 12 residues. Worth noting for this clone: As yet, its antigen is unknown.

Input material: PBMCs. The receptor comes from a woman aged 35 to 49 in good health and CMV-seropositive. The chain is built from TRBV7-9 and TRBJ2-7; 10 nucleotides match TRBD1. The CDR3 DNA reads as TGTGCAGGCAGGACAGGGGGCTACGAGCAGTACTTC. This codes for CAGRTGGYEQYF.